These 14 T cell receptor beta chains share one sample of origin, sequenced in a study of blood T cell repertoires in COVID-19. Assay: immunoSEQ multiplex PCR; the TCRdb copy retains only in-frame clones and omits some. This sample yields around 160,000 clones, of which 85% to 95% are seen a single time; roughly 2% belongs to the top ten. Sequencing input: peripheral blood. The receptor set was obtained from a woman in her sixties or seventies with COVID-19, enrolled during active disease.

The chain joins TRBV6-2 or TRBV6-3 to TRBJ2-7; 11 bases agree with TRBD2. This CDR3 contains 16 residues. The V segment lost 4 bases and the J segment 3 bases; nucleotides outside the gene matches: 8. The germline V gene encodes CDR1 MNHEY and CDR2 SVGEGT. In DNA, the CDR3 is TGTGCCAGCAGTTCCCGGCTAGCGGGGGGACTCTACGAGCAGTACTTC. It translates to CASSSRLAGGLYEQYF.

The chain employs TRBV4-2 and TRBJ2-7; TRBD2 matches at 9 bases. Germline CDR1 LGHNA, CDR2 YNFKEQ. V dropped 5 bases and J dropped 6; count of bases not matched to a gene: 14. CDR3 length: 16 amino acids. This chain's CDR3 is CASSFSSGTSSSEQYF. In nucleotides, the CDR3 is TGTGCCAGCAGCTTTTCCTCCGGGACTAGCTCGTCCGAGCAGTACTTC.

J is TRBJ2-1 and V is TRBV7-2; no clear D. CDR3 length: 11 residues. CDR1 is SGHTA and CDR2 is FQGNSA in the germline V gene. Trimming removed 6 bases from V and 8 bases from J, with 8 bases in between. Written as DNA, the CDR3 is TGTGCCAGCAGTATGTATGATGAGCAGTTCTTC. Translation: CASSMYDEQFF.

This clone has only one observation. In DNA form, the CDR3 reads TGTGCCAGTAGTATGGGACCGGGACTAGATATCTACAATGAGCAGTTCTTC. Protein product: CASSMGPGLDIYNEQFF. V gene TRBV19 combines with J gene TRBJ2-1, with 8 nucleotides matching TRBD2. The CDR3 extends over 17 amino acids. V gave up 3 bases and J gave up 3 bases; unmatched junction bases: 10. Germline loops: CDR1 LNHDA, CDR2 SQIVND (reference sequence).

The V gene is TRBV12-5, the J gene TRBJ1-2, with a possible D match to TRBD1 (6 bases). Germline CDR1 and CDR2: LGHNT and FRNRAP. V was cut by 2 bases and J by 0 bases, with 13 bases left in between. This CDR3 is 16 amino acids long. The DNA of the CDR3 is TGTGCTAGTGGTTTGTCGGCAGGGGCTACTAACTATGGCTACACCTTC. Translation gives CASGLSAGATNYGYTF.

The chain is built from TRBV19 and TRBJ1-2, with D tentatively TRBD1 (6 bases). Trimming took off 5 bases at V and 0 bases at J, with 13 bases between the two ends. The CDR3 sequence is 15 residues long. Germline V gene data show CDR1 as LNHDA and CDR2 as SQIVND (reference sequence). The CDR3 DNA sequence: TGTGCCAGTAGTCCTAAAAGACAGGCTAACTATGGCTACACCTTC. Its translation is CASSPKRQANYGYTF. Together with reference TRBV19 and TRBJ1-2, the CDR3 gives the full variable domain: DGGITQSPKYLFRKEGQNVTLSCEQNLNHDAMYWYRQDPGQGLRLIYYSQIVNDFQKGDIAEGYSVSREKKESFPLTVTSAQKNPTAFYLCASSPKRQANYGYTFGSGTRLTVV.

This clone appeared once. This chain joins TRBV25-1 and TRBJ1-5; weak D call: TRBD1 (6 bases). The CDR3 length is 14 residues. V was clipped by 6 bases and J by 5 bases, with 14 bases between them. Looked up from germline, CDR1 is MGHDK and CDR2 is SYGVNS. CDR3 in amino acids: CASRQTGQDQPQHF. The CDR3 nucleotides read TGTGCCAGCAGGCAGACAGGCCAGGATCAGCCCCAGCATTTT.

The gene calls are TRBV25-1 and TRBJ2-2, with TRBD2 as a possible D gene (6 bases). The CDR3 covers 16 residues. Trimming stripped 3 bases from V and 4 bases from J, with 15 bases between. Germline V gives CDR1 MGHDK, CDR2 SYGVNS. CDR3 residues: CASSDTSLSGTGELFF. The DNA for the CDR3 is TGTGCCAGCAGTGATACTAGCCTTTCGGGCACCGGGGAGCTGTTTTTT.

The chain carries TRBV5-6 and TRBJ1-1; D may be TRBD1 (5 bases). Deletions cut 5 bases from V and 1 base from J, with 9 bases between. CDR3 length: 13 residues. Germline-derived CDR1 and CDR2 are SGHDT and YYEEEE. CDR3 region: CASRRTTNTEAFF. CDR3 coding DNA: TGTGCCAGCAGACGGACAACGAACACTGAAGCTTTCTTT.

J is TRBJ1-2 and V is TRBV7-2; 7 nucleotides align to TRBD1. V shed 5 bases and J 14 bases; nucleotides not matched to a gene: 11. Germline V CDR1 and CDR2: SGHTA, FQGNSA. The CDR3 consists of 12 residues. DNA for the CDR3: TGTGCCAGCAGCGTTAGACAGGGTGTAGCTACCTTC. Translation gives CASSVRQGVATF.

The V gene is TRBV6-2 or TRBV6-3, the J gene TRBJ1-4; a weak D match, TRBD1 (6 bases). Germline V lookup: CDR1 MNHEY, CDR2 SVGEGT. The V gene lost 4 bases and the J gene lost 1 base, with 10 bases spanning the gap. The length of the CDR3 is 15 residues. CDR3 sequence (DNA): TGTGCCAGCAGTTTCACAGGGAGAACTAATGAAAAACTGTTTTTT. It codes for CASSFTGRTNEKLFF.

The chain employs TRBV19 and TRBJ1-2, with D possibly TRBD1 on 5 matching bases. The germline V gene has CDR1 LNHDA and CDR2 SQIVND (reference sequence). The CDR3 runs 14 residues. Between the trimmed V and J ends, which lost 1 base and 4 bases, there was a span of 10 bases. CDR3 sequence reads: CASSIAQGGYGYTF. CDR3 sequence (DNA): TGTGCCAGTAGTATAGCCCAGGGTGGCTATGGCTACACCTTC.

The J gene is TRBJ2-7, the V gene TRBV6-5; no definite D call. The germline V gene has CDR1 MNHEY and CDR2 SVGAGI. With 1 base removed from V and 3 bases from J, the gap between germline ends came to 10 bases. The CDR3 has 14 residues. CDR3 in amino acids: CASSYLSDGYEQYF. Written as DNA, the CDR3 is TGTGCCAGCAGTTACTTGAGCGACGGCTACGAGCAGTACTTC.

This chain links TRBV18 with TRBJ2-3; possible D gene TRBD2, 6 bases. The V gene's germline CDR1 is KGHSH and CDR2 LQKENI. V dropped 3 bases and J dropped 7 bases, with 8 bases sitting between them. The CDR3 totals 12 residues. Written as DNA, the CDR3 is TGTGCCAGCTCACCTGGGGGGAATACGCAGTATTTT. Protein: CASSPGGNTQYF.